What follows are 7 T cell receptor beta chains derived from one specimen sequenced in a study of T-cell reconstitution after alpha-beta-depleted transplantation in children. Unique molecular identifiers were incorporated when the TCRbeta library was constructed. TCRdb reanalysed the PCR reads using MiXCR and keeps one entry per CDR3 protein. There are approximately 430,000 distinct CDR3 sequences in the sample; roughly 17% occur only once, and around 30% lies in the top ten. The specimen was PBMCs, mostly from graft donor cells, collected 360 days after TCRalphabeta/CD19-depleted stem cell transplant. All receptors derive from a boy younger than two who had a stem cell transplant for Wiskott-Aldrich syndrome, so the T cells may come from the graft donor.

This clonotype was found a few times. The CDR3 DNA sequence: TGTGCCAGCAGTTCCCGATCTGAAGCTTTCTTT. Translated, it gives CASSSRSEAFF. The V gene is TRBV7-9, the J gene TRBJ1-1; no firm D call. V was pared by 6 bases and J by 6 bases, with 8 bases between. The CDR3 has 11 residues. Germline CDR1 SEHNR, CDR2 FQNEAQ (reference sequence).

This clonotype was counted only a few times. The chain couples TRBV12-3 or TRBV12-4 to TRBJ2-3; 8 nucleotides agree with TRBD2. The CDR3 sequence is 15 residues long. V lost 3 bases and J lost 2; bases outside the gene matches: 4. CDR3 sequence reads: CASSFAGGYTDTQYF. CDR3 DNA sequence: TGTGCCAGCAGTTTTGCGGGAGGCTACACAGATACGCAGTATTTT.

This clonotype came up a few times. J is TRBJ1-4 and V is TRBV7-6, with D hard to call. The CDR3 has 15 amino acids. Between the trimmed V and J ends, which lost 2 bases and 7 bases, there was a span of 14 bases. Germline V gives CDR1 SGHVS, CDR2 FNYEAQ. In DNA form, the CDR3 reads TGTGCCAGCAGCTTAAGAAGGGTGCGGGGTGAAAAACTGTTTTTT. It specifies CASSLRRVRGEKLFF.

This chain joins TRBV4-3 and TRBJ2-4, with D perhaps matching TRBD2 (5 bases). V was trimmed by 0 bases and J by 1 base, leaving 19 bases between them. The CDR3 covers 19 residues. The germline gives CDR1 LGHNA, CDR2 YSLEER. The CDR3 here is CASSQDRGFRLGAKNIQYF. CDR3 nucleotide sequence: TGCGCCAGCAGCCAAGATAGAGGGTTCCGCCTTGGGGCCAAAAACATTCAGTACTTC.

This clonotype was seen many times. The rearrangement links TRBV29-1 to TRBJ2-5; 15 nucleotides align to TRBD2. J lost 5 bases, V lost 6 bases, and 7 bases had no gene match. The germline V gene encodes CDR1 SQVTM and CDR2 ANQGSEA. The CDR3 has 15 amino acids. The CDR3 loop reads CSVGLAGGLWETQYF. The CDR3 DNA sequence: TGCAGCGTCGGACTAGCGGGGGGGCTTTGGGAGACCCAGTACTTC.

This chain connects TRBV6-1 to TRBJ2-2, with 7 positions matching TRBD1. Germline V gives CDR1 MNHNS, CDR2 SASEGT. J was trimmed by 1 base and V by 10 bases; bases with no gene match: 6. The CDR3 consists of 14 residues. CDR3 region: CATTRTGNTGELFF. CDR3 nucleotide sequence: TGTGCCACCACTCGGACAGGGAACACCGGGGAGCTGTTTTTT.

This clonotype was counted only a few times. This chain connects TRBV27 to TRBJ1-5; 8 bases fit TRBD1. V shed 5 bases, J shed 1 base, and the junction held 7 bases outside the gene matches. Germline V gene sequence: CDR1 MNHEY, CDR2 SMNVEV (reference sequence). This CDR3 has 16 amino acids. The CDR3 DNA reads TGTGCCAGCAGTCCGAGGACAGGGAGGAGCAATCAGCCCCAGCATTTT. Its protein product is CASSPRTGRSNQPQHF.